This T cell receptor (beta chain) appears in the sequencing data of a study of blood T cells in healthy people across ages. Across the whole study: About one barcoded beta molecule per two T cells was the capture yield of template switching.

The CDR3 loop spans 13 amino acids. In germline, CDR1 is SNHLY, CDR2 FYNNEI. J lost 8 bases, V lost 5 bases, and 5 bases had no gene match. Next came a second PCR, run for 7 to 11 cycles, which used a sample-barcoded 5' primer along with a J-beta primer mix. TCRdb called the 5' RACE reads again in MiXCR, with one record for every CDR3 protein. The sample lists 270,000 or so distinct CDR3 sequences, 25% to 30% occurring once. The V gene is TRBV2, the J gene TRBJ1-4; 7 bases map to TRBD1. The sequenced material came from blood. The TCR was taken from a woman in her sixties or seventies in good health. The CDR3 protein is CASSQRQGEKLFF. CDR3 nucleotides: TGTGCCAGCAGTCAGCGACAGGGAGAAAAACTGTTTTTT.